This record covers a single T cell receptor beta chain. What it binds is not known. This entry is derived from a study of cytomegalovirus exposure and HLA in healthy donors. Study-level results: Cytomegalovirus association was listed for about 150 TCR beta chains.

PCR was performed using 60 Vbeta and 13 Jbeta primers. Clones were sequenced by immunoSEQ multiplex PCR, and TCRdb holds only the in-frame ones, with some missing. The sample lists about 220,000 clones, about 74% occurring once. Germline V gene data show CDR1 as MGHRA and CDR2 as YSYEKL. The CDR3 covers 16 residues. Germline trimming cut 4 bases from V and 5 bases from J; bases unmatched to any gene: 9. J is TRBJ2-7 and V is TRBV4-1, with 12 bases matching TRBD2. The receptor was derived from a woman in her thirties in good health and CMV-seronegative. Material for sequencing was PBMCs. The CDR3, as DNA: TGCGCCAGCAGCCCGCTTCAAGGACTAGCGGGACACGAGCAGTACTTC. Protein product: CASSPLQGLAGHEQYF.